The present T cell receptor beta chain was sequenced within a study of cytomegalovirus exposure and HLA in healthy donors. General study results and limits: Prior analysis indicated that the majority of TCR beta V segments exhibited productivity approximately 90% or approximately 30% of the time. After further analysis at a later stage, 16,951 TCR beta sequences were associated with HLA alleles at 0.05 false discovery rate. Some V segments could not be told apart, so they were left out, TRBV6-2 and TRBV6-3 among them.

J gave up 3 bases and V 5 bases, and 7 bases lay outside the gene matches. This CDR3 has 15 amino acids. CDR1 is MDHEN, CDR2 SYDVKM, per germline. Worth noting for this clone: Its antigen is as yet unknown.

Healthy bone marrow donors made up the donor group. A multiplex PCR was run with 60 Vbeta primers and 13 Jbeta primers. Assay: immunoSEQ multiplex PCR; the TCRdb copy retains only in-frame clones and omits some. The sample shows under 130,000 clones, roughly three quarters of them seen only once. The sequenced sample was PBMCs. This clonotype was obtained from a man in his thirties or forties in good health and CMV-seronegative. The gene calls are TRBV28 and TRBJ2-7; 10 positions match TRBD2. CDR3 residues: CASSPQLAGHYEQYF. The CDR3 DNA is TGTGCCAGCAGTCCCCAACTAGCGGGGCACTACGAGCAGTACTTC.